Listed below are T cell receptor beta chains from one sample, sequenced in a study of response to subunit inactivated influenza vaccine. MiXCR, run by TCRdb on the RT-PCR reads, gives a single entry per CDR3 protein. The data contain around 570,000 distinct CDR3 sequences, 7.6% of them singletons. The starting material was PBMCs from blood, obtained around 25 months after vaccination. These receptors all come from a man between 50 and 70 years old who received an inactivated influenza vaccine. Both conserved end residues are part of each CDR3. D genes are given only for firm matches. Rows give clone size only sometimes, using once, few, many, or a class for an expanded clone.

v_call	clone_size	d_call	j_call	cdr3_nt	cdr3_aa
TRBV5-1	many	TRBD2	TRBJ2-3	TGCGCCAGCAGCTGGGGACTAGCGGGTTCGGGCCAATTTAAATCGGCGACGCAGTATTTT	CASSWGLAGSGQFKSATQYF
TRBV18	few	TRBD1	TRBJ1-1	TGTGCCAGCTCACCAACCGGGACAGGGGGCGTAGGAGCTTTCTTT	CASSPTGTGGVGAFF
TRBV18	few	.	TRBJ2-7	TGTGCCAGCTCAGCCAGGGTTGAAGGAGAGCAGTACTTC	CASSARVEGEQYF
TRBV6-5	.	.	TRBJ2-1	TGTGCCAGCAGCCAACCCCCCAATGAGCAGTTCTTC	CASSQPPNEQFF
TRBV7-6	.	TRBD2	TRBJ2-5	TGTGCCAGCAGCGTCTATAGCGGGGGGGCCGGAGAGACCCAGTACTTC	CASSVYSGGAGETQYF
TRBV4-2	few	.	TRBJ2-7	TGTGCCAGCAGCCGAACCTCCTTGGGAGGCTCCTACGAGCAGTACTTC	CASSRTSLGGSYEQYF
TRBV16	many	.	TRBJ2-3	TGTGCCAGCAGCCAACAAGGGGGAGATACGCAGTATTTT	CASSQQGGDTQYF
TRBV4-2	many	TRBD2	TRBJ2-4	TGTGCCAGCAGCCAATTACTAGCGGGACGAGCCAAAAACATTCAGTACTTC	CASSQLLAGRAKNIQYF
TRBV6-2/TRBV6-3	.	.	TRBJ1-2	TGTGCCAGCAGTTACTCGATTAGGAATGGCTACACCTTC	CASSYSIRNGYTF
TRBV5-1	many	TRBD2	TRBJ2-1	TGCGCCAGCAGCTTGGGACTAGCGGGAGTTCCAAGCTCCTACAATGAGCAGTTCTTC	CASSLGLAGVPSSYNEQFF
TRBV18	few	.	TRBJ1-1	TGTGCCAGCTCACCAGACAGGAGGACTGAAGCTTTCTTT	CASSPDRRTEAFF
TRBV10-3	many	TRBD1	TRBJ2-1	TGTGCCGTCGCAAGGGGGCAAACCCACACCGCTACGTACAATGAGCAGTTCTTC	CAVARGQTHTATYNEQFF
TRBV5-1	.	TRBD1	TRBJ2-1	TGCGCCAGCGTAGGACAGGAAGTTATCAATGAGCAGTTCTTC	CASVGQEVINEQFF